These 7 T cell receptor beta chains originate from one sample sequenced in a study of blood T cell repertoires in COVID-19. Profiled with immunoSEQ multiplex PCR; TCRdb holds only in-frame clones, not every one. The repertoire consists of about 290,000 clones, with 86% occurring once and the leading ten covering 2.5% to 3%. Sequenced: peripheral blood. The receptors originated from a woman aged 30 to 39 with active or convalescent COVID-19.

The chain combines TRBV6-5 with TRBJ1-5; 9 nucleotides align to TRBD1. The germline V gene encodes CDR1 MNHEY and CDR2 SVGAGI. With V trimmed by 7 bases and J by 5 bases, 9 bases remained unmatched. The CDR3 extends over 15 amino acids. CDR3 sequence (DNA): TGTGCCAGCAAGACACAGGGGGCATCGGATCAGCCCCAGCATTTT. Protein product: CASKTQGASDQPQHF.

This chain links TRBV3-1 (or the pseudogene TRBV3-2) with TRBJ2-5; 10 bases are shared with TRBD2. The CDR3 contains 17 residues. CDR1 LGHDT and CDR2 YNNKEL come from the germline V gene (reference sequence). The V gene end was trimmed by 6 bases and the J gene end by 2 bases; junction bases not matched to a gene: 12. The CDR3 nucleotides are TGTGCCAGCAGGCCGAGGGGTTTTAGCGGGGGGCAAGAGACCCAGTACTTC. It encodes CASRPRGFSGGQETQYF.

Points on this clone: Different DNA sequences within this sample yield the same CDR3. The chain employs TRBV7-2 and TRBJ2-1; 11 positions agree with TRBD2. The germline V gene encodes CDR1 SGHTA and CDR2 FQGNSA. This CDR3 comprises 15 residues. V lost 3 bases, J lost 4 bases, and 2 bases stayed unmatched. CDR3 nucleotides: TGTGCCAGCAGCTTGGGGACTAGCGGTTACAATGAGCAGTTCTTC. As protein: CASSLGTSGYNEQFF.

This chain connects TRBV6-5 to TRBJ1-2; D not certain. The CDR3 totals 13 residues. CDR1 and CDR2 (germline): MNHEY, SVGAGI. V was cut by 2 bases and J by 5 bases, with 9 bases left in between. The CDR3 region has the DNA TGTGCCAGCAGTTACCAATCCACTTATGGCTACACCTTC. Residues: CASSYQSTYGYTF.

V usage is TRBV5-6 and J usage is TRBJ2-1; TRBD2 agrees at 7 bases. Germline V gene data show CDR1 as SGHDT and CDR2 as YYEEEE. Trimming cost V 7 bases and J 4 bases; bases outside gene matches: 11. The CDR3 runs 15 residues. The CDR3 spells CASGSTGGIYNEQFF. CDR3 nucleotide sequence: TGTGCCAGCGGCTCTACCGGGGGGATATACAATGAGCAGTTCTTC. The full variable domain, in which reference TRBV5-6 and TRBJ2-1 provide the parts outside the CDR3, is DAGVTQSPTHLIKTRGQQVTLRCSPKSGHDTVSWYQQALGQGPQFIFQYYEEEERQRGNFPDRFSGHQFPNYSSELNVNALLLGDSALYLCASGSTGGIYNEQFFGPGTRLTVL.

The chain couples TRBV7-8 to TRBJ1-2; D is unresolved. Germline V lookup: CDR1 SGHVS, CDR2 FQNEAQ. The CDR3 runs 13 residues. The V and J ends lost 5 bases and 2 bases respectively, with 9 bases between them. CDR3 amino acids: CASSTQNNYGYTF. In DNA, the CDR3 is TGTGCCAGCAGCACTCAAAACAACTATGGCTACACCTTC.

This sequence joins TRBV6-2 or TRBV6-3 and TRBJ2-5; 8 nucleotides align to TRBD2. Germline CDR1 reads MNHEY; CDR2 reads SVGEGT. V gave up 3 bases and J gave up 5 bases; unmatched junction bases: 8. The CDR3 is 15 residues long. The CDR3, as DNA: TGTGCCAGCAGTTATGGGTCGGGGGGGGTGGAGACCCAGTACTTC. Protein: CASSYGSGGVETQYF.